This T cell receptor (beta chain) is drawn from a study of relationships among human T cell subsets. Study-level results: No significant subset differences appeared in V, D, J use, CDR3 length or N-additions.

The germline V gene encodes CDR1 DFQATT and CDR2 SNEGSKA (reference sequence). The CDR3 spans 16 residues. Trimming took 5 bases from V and 6 from J; bases not matched to a gene: 13. From pooled CD4+ and CD8+ T cells, anti-CD45RA microbeads isolated naive plus transitional cells. The T cell receptor alpha and beta CDR3 regions were amplified from mRNA by semiquantitative ARM-PCR. Exponential amplification used communal superprimers after tagged nested gene-specific primers in ARM-PCR. Each CDR3 protein gets one entry after TCRdb re-called the multiplex PCR reads with MiXCR. This table has over 7,000 distinct CDR3 sequences, under 70% appearing once. This clonotype was seen more than once but under ten times. The antigen is not known.

Material for sequencing was naive and transitional (CD45RA+) T cells sorted from blood. This receptor was identified in a man aged 35-49 years in good health. V gene TRBV20-1 combines with J gene TRBJ2-4; TRBD2 matches 10 bases. CDR3 sequence reads: CSAASGSSPPLNIQYF. For the CDR3, the DNA is TGCAGTGCTGCTAGCGGGAGTTCCCCACCATTAAACATTCAGTACTTC.